This TCR beta chain originates from a study of blood T cell repertoires in COVID-19 (dated by TCRdb to 2020 to 2021). Looking at the study overall: Collaborator samples came from the United States, Italy and Spain and covered acute and convalescent phases of COVID-19. The prospective study material was composed of cDNA or gDNA derived from T cells, B-cell-depleted T cells, or PBMCs. The dataset comprised deeply sampled blood TCRbeta repertoires from subjects exposed to, actively infected with, or recovered from COVID-19. The repertoires were made available in a free public database intended to serve as a resource for research on the immune response to SARS-CoV-2. The samples were drawn from two sources: the first 160 participants of the ongoing ImmuneRACE study, and approximately 1,300 subjects contributed by 6 global collaborators. Nearly every sample came with metadata listing a de-identified subject ID, COVID-19 status, age in years and sex. Where available, HLA class I and class II types were taken from metadata supplied by the sample provider and were not determined by assay-based typing. Study-level results and caveats: The quantity of clinical and demographic metadata differed by source and by participant and was supplied without curation.

TCRbeta CDR3 regions were amplified from genomic DNA using the immunoSEQ Assay, a bias-controlled multiplex PCR. Under the source paper's analysis protocol: The number of nucleated cells in each sample was estimated from the amplification of reference gene primers within the assay. To quantify the absolute abundance of each unique TCRbeta CDR3 rearrangement, sequence reads were collapsed and filtered. For each sample, productive Simpson clonality was calculated as the square root of Simpson's diversity index over productive rearrangements. TCRdb obtained this table from immuneACCESS and retained in-frame rearrangements with V and J assigned. These tables miss some clones; where compared with another copy, unresolved V genes account for less than half of the shortfall, and the remainder is unexplained. That table gives V, J and clone size, and the DNA gave D and trimming. Present in this sample are a few hundred thousand clones, 65% to 85% of which were seen just once. The leading ten clones occupy approximately 6.5% of the sample.

There are 14 amino acids in the CDR3, from cysteine to phenylalanine inclusive. Of the read, only the CDR3 DNA is kept; its 42 bases are in frame from base 1. In the germline V gene, CDR1 corresponds to SGHDT and CDR2 to YYEEEE. Trimmed from V: 4 bases; trimmed from J: 7 bases; junction bases lacking a gene match: 7. This clone appeared a few times. Its antigen is still unknown. Base quality data are lacking; no much larger clone is found one base away. Participants in the prospective study were aged about 18 to 95 years, lived in about two dozen United States geographic areas, and enrolled through a virtual design. In the prospective study, participants were assigned to cohorts based on the clinical history participants reported in a screening survey and a study questionnaire. For ImmuneRACE Cohort 3, a participant was defined as recovered based on two consecutive negative NP/OP PCR tests, clearance by a healthcare professional, or resolution of symptoms. Each participant in the prospective study had whole blood, serum and a nasopharyngeal or oropharyngeal swab collected by mobile phlebotomists. Additional blood draws and questionnaires over an approximately 2-month period could optionally be provided by prospective study participants. Before DNA extraction, prospective study blood samples were shipped either frozen or at room temperature.

The receptor comes from a woman aged 40 to 50 who had recovered from COVID-19. The receptor chain draws on TRBV5-6 and TRBJ2-1; the central 8 bases match TRBD1. The sample consisted of PBMCs or T cells enriched from blood (not recorded which). CDR3 reads: CASSLDRGSNEQFF. The DNA reads as follows: TGTGCCAGCAGCCTTGACAGGGGATCAAATGAGCAGTTCTTC. With all but the CDR3 taken from the reference TRBV5-6 and TRBJ2-1 genes, the full variable domain is: DAGVTQSPTHLIKTRGQQVTLRCSPKSGHDTVSWYQQALGQGPQFIFQYYEEEERQRGNFPDRFSGHQFPNYSSELNVNALLLGDSALYLCASSLDRGSNEQFFGPGTRLTVL.